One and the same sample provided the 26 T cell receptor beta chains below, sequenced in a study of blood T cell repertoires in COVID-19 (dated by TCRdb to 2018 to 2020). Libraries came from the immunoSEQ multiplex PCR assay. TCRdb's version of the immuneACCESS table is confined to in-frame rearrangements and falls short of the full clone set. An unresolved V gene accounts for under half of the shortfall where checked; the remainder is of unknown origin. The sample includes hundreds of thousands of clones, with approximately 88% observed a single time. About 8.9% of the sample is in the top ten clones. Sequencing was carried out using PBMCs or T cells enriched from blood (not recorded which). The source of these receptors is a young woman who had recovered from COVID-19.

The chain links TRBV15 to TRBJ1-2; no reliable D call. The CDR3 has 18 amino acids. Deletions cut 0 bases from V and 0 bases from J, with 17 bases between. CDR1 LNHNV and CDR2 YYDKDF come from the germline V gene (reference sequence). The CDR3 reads CATSRDLAGGFANYGYTF. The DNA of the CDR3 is TGTGCCACCAGCAGAGACCTTGCAGGAGGATTCGCTAACTATGGCTACACCTTC. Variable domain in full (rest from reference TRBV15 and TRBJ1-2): DAMVIQNPRYQVTQFGKPVTLSCSQTLNHNVMYWYQQKSSQAPKLLFHYYDKDFNNEADTPDNFQSRRPNTSFCFLDIRSPGLGDTAMYLCATSRDLAGGFANYGYTFGSGTRLTVV.

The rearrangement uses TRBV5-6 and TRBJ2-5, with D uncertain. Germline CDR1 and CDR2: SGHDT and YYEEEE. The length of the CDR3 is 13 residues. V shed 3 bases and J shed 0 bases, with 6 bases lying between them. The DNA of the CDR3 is TGTGCCAGCAGCTATATTGACCAAGAGACCCAGTACTTC. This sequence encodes CASSYIDQETQYF.

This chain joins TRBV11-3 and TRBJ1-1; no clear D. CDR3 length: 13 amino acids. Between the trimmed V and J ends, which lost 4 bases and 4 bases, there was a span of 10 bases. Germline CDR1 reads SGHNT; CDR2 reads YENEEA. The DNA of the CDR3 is TGTGCCAGCAGCTCCGTCCCCTTCACTGAAGCTTTCTTT. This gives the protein CASSSVPFTEAFF.

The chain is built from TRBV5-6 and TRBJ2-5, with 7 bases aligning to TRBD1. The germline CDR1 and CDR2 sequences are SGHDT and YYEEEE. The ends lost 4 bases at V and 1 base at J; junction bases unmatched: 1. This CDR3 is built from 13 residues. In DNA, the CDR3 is TGTGCCAGCAGCGGGACAGCCCAAGAGACCCAGTACTTC. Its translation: CASSGTAQETQYF.

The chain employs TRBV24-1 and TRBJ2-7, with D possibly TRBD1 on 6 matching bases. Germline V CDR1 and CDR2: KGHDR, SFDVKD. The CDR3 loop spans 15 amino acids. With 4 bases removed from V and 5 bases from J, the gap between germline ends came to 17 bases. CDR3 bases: TGTGCCACCAGTGACGAGTTACAGGGTTTCGACGAGCAGTACTTC. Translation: CATSDELQGFDEQYF.

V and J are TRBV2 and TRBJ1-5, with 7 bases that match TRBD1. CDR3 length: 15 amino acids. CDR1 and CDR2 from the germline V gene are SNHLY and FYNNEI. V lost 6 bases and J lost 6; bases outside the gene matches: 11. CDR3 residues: CASRELTGLGQPQHF. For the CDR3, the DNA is TGTGCCAGCAGGGAACTGACAGGGCTCGGTCAGCCCCAGCATTTT.

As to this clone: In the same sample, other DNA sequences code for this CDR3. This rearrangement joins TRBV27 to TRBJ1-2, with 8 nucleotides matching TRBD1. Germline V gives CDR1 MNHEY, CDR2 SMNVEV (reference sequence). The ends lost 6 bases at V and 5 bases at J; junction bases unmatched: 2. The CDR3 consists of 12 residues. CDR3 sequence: CASSGQGYGYTF. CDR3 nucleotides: TGTGCCAGCAGCGGACAGGGATATGGCTACACCTTC.

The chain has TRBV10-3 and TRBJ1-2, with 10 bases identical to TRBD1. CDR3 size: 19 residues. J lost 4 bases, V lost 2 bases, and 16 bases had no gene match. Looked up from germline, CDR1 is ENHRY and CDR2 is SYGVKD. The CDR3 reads CAISERDRQGAISFYGYTF. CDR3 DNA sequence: TGTGCCATCAGTGAGCGGGACAGACAGGGGGCCATATCTTTCTATGGCTACACCTTC.

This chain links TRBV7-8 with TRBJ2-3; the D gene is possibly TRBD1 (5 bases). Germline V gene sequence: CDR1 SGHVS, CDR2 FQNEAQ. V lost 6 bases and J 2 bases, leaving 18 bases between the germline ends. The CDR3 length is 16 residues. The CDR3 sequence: CASSLGRQMITDTQYF. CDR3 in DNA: TGTGCCAGCAGTTTGGGAAGACAGATGATCACAGATACGCAGTATTTT. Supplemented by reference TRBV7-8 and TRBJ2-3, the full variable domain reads GAGVSQSPRYKVAKRGQDVALRCDPISGHVSLFWYQQALGQGPEFLTYFQNEAQLDKSGLPSDRFFAERPEGSVSTLKIQRTQQEDSAVYLCASSLGRQMITDTQYFGPGTRLTVL.

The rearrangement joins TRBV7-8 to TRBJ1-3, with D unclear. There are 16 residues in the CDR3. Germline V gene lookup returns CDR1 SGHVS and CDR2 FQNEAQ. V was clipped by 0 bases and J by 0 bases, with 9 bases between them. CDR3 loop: CASSLARVLSGNTIYF. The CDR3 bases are TGTGCCAGCAGCTTAGCTCGGGTTCTCTCTGGAAACACCATATATTTT.

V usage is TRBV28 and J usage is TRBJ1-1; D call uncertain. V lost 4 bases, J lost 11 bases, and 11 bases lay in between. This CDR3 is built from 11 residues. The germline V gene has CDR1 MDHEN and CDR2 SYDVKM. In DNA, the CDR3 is TGTGCCAGCAGTTCGCAGCGGACTGCTTTCTTT. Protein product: CASSSQRTAFF. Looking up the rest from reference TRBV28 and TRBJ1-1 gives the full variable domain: DVKVTQSSRYLVKRTGEKVFLECVQDMDHENMFWYRQDPGLGLRLIYFSYDVKMKEKGDIPEGYSVSREKKERFSLILESASTNQTSMYLCASSSQRTAFFGQGTRLTVV.

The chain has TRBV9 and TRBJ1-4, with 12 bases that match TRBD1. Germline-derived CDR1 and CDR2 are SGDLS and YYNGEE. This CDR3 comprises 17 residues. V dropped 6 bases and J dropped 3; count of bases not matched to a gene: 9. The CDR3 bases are TGTGCCAGCAACCCCGGGACAGGGGGCCCGGCTAATGAAAAACTGTTTTTT. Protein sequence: CASNPGTGGPANEKLFF.

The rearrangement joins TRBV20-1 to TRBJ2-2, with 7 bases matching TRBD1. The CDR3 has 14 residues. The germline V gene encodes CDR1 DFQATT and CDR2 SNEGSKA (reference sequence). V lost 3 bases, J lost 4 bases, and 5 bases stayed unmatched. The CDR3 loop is CSASGTDFTGELFF. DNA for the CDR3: TGCAGTGCTAGTGGGACAGACTTCACCGGGGAGCTGTTTTTT.

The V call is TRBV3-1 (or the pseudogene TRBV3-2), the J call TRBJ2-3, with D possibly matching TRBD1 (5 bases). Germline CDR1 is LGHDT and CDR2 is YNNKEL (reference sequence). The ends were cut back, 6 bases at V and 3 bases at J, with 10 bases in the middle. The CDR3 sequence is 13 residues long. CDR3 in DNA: TGTGCCAGCAGGGACATCTTTACAGATACGCAGTATTTT. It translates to CASRDIFTDTQYF.

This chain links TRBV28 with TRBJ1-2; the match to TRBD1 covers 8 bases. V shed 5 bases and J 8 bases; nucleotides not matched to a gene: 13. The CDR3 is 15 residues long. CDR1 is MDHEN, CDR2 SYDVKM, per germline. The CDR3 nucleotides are TGTGCCAGCAGTCCCACGCCCGGACAGGGTGTGGGCTACACCTTC. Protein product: CASSPTPGQGVGYTF.

In DNA form, the CDR3 reads TGTGCCAGCTCACCACCGCTAACAGGGGGCATCTACGAGCAGTACTTC. Its protein is CASSPPLTGGIYEQYF. The rearrangement links TRBV18 to TRBJ2-7; 9 nucleotides align to TRBD1. From germline, CDR1 is KGHSH and CDR2 LQKENI. Losses at the gene ends were 0 bases for V and 3 bases for J; bases not matched to a gene: 6. The CDR3 is made up of 16 amino acids. Filled out from reference TRBV18 and TRBJ2-7, the complete variable domain reads NAGVMQNPRHLVRRRGQEARLRCSPMKGHSHVYWYRQLPEEGLKFMVYLQKENIIDESGMPKERFSAEFPKEGPSILRIQQVVRGDSAAYFCASSPPLTGGIYEQYFGPGTRLTVT.

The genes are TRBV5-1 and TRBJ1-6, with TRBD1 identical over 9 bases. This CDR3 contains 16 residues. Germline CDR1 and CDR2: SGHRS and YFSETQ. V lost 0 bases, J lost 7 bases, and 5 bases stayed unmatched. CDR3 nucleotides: TGCGCCAGCAGCTTGGACCGGACAGGGGCCAATTCACCCCTCCACTTT. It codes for CASSLDRTGANSPLHF.

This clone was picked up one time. The CDR3 protein is CASSLFPGTGYGYTF. CDR3 nucleotide sequence: TGTGCCAGCAGTTTATTCCCCGGGACAGGGTATGGCTACACCTTC. This chain uses TRBV28 with TRBJ1-2, with 9 bases aligning to TRBD1. The length of the CDR3 is 15 residues. Germline V lookup: CDR1 MDHEN, CDR2 SYDVKM. J lost 5 bases, V lost 1 base, and 5 bases had no gene match.

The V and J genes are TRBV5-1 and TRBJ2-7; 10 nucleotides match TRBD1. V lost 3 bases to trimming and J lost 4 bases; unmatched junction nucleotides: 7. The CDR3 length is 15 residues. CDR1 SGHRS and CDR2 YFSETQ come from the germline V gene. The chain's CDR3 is CASSSTGTGAYEQYF. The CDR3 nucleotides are TGCGCCAGCAGCTCTACCGGGACAGGGGCGTACGAGCAGTACTTC.

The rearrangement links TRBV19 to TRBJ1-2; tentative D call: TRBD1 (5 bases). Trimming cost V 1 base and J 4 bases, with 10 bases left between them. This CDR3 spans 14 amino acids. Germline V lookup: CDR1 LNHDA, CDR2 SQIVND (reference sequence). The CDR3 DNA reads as TGTGCCAGTAGTATAGGCGACAGCCTCTATGGCTACACCTTC. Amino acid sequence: CASSIGDSLYGYTF.

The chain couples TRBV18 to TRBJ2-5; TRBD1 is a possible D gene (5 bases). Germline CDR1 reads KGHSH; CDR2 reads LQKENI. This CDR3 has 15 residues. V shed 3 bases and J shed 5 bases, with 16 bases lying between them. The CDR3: CASSPQGVSRETQYF. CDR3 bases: TGTGCCAGCTCACCGCAAGGGGTTTCTAGGGAGACCCAGTACTTC.

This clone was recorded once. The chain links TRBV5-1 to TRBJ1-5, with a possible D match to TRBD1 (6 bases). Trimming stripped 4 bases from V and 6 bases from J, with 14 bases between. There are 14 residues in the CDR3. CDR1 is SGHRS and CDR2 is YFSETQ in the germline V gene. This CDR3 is CASSPEGGLQPQHF. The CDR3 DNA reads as TGCGCCAGCAGCCCGGAGGGGGGGCTTCAGCCCCAGCATTTT.

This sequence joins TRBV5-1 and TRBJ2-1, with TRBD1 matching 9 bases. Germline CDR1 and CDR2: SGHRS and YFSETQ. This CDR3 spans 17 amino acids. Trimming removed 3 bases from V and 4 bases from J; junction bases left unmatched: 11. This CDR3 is CASSSMLGTGRYNEQFF. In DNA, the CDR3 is TGCGCCAGCAGCTCGATGCTGGGGACAGGGAGGTACAATGAGCAGTTCTTC.

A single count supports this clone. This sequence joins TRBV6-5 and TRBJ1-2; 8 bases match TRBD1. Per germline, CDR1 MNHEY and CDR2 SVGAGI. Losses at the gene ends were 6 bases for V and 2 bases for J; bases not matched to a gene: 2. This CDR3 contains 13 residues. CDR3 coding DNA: TGTGCCAGCAGACGGACAGGGAACTATGGCTACACCTTC. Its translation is CASRRTGNYGYTF.

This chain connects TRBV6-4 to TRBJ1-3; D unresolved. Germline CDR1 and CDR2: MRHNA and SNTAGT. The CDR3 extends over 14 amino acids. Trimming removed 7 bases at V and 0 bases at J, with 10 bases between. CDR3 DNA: TGTGCCAGCACCGGCGGGTTCTCTGGAAACACCATATATTTT. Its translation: CASTGGFSGNTIYF.

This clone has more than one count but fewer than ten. The CDR3 sequence: CASSQARLAGVDYEQYF. The CDR3 coding sequence is TGCGCCAGCAGCCAAGCGAGACTAGCGGGAGTTGACTACGAGCAGTACTTC. The chain recombines TRBV4-1 with TRBJ2-7; TRBD2 matches 12 bases. Germline V lookup: CDR1 MGHRA, CDR2 YSYEKL. This CDR3 contains 17 residues. J lost 3 bases, V lost 1 base, and 7 bases had no gene match.